Below, 18 T cell receptor beta chains from the same sample are listed, as sequenced in a study of T cells in Graves' hyperthyroidism and ophthalmopathy. What was amplified from RNA transcripts were TCR beta CDR3 regions. The HTBI set primed first-round TCR CDR3 RT-PCR. One entry per CDR3 protein results from TCRdb running MiXCR on the multiplex PCR reads. Of some 400,000 distinct CDR3 sequences in the sample, approximately 13% were seen once. The sample consisted of blood. The receptors stem from an older woman with Graves' hyperthyroidism.

This clonotype was counted many times. The chain is built from TRBV18 and TRBJ2-2, with D perhaps matching TRBD2 (5 bases). The germline V gene encodes CDR1 KGHSH and CDR2 LQKENI. CDR3 length: 15 residues. Trimming cost V 3 bases and J 2 bases, with 10 bases left between them. The CDR3 sequence is CASSPDSLNTGELFF. Written as DNA, the CDR3 is TGTGCCAGCTCACCGGACTCCCTAAACACCGGGGAGCTGTTTTTT.

The CDR3 DNA reads TGTGCCAGCAGCCAGGGACTAGCGGACTGGGGAGGAGAGACCCAGTACTTC. The encoded protein is CASSQGLADWGGETQYF. The rearrangement links TRBV14 to TRBJ2-5; 11 bases fit TRBD2. With 3 bases clipped from V and 4 bases from J, the junction kept 10 bases outside the gene matches. This CDR3 is 17 amino acids long. The germline V gene encodes CDR1 SGHDN and CDR2 FVKESK.

The chain employs TRBV4-2 and TRBJ2-2; 9 bases align to TRBD1. The V gene end was trimmed by 0 bases and the J gene end by 7 bases; junction bases not matched to a gene: 9. The CDR3 runs to 17 residues. Per the germline V gene, CDR1 is LGHNA and CDR2 is YNFKEQ. The CDR3 DNA is TGTGCCAGCAGCCAAGACGTAACAGGGGGCGCAGGCGGGGAGCTGTTTTTT. Its translation is CASSQDVTGGAGGELFF.

This clonotype was seen once. This chain joins TRBV27 and TRBJ2-7; D unresolved. Per the germline V gene, CDR1 is MNHEY and CDR2 is SMNVEV (reference sequence). The CDR3 sequence is 14 residues long. Deletions cut 8 bases from V and 0 bases from J, with 14 bases between. DNA for the CDR3: TGTGCCAGCGGCCCGGACCACAGCTCCTACGAGCAGTACTTC. Protein sequence: CASGPDHSSYEQYF.

J is TRBJ2-3 and V is TRBV9; the D is unclear. The CDR3 length is 12 residues. The germline gives CDR1 SGDLS, CDR2 YYNGEE. The V end was cut by 0 bases, the J end by 11 bases, with 10 bases between. CDR3 sequence reads: CASSVGGIEQYF. CDR3 sequence (DNA): TGTGCCAGCAGCGTAGGTGGAATCGAGCAGTATTTT.

J is TRBJ1-3 and V is TRBV5-1; the D gene is possibly TRBD1 (5 bases). The V end was cut by 3 bases, the J end by 3 bases, with 10 bases between. This CDR3 is built from 14 residues. Looked up from germline, CDR1 is SGHRS and CDR2 is YFSETQ. The CDR3 DNA is TGCGCCAGCAGCTCGGCGACAGATGGAAACACCATATATTTT. Translation: CASSSATDGNTIYF.

Ten or more counts support this clonotype. The V call is TRBV13, the J call TRBJ2-1; maybe TRBD2 (6 bases). V lost 6 bases and J 15 bases, leaving 18 bases between the germline ends. The CDR3 consists of 12 residues. The germline V gene encodes CDR1 PRHDT and CDR2 FYEKMQ (reference sequence). Here the CDR3 DNA reads TGTGCCAGCAGTCCCGCACTAGCTAGACGGTTCTTC. Protein: CASSPALARRFF.

At least ten counts were recorded for this clonotype. V usage is TRBV7-3 and J usage is TRBJ2-1; no clear D. The ends were cut back, 1 base at V and 0 bases at J, with 7 bases in the middle. Germline V gives CDR1 SGHTA, CDR2 FQGTGA. The CDR3 runs to 15 residues. This CDR3 reads CASSLMGGSYNEQFF. The CDR3 nucleotides read TGTGCCAGCAGCTTAATGGGCGGCTCCTACAATGAGCAGTTCTTC.

This clonotype was detected many times. The rearrangement links TRBV12-3 or TRBV12-4 to TRBJ1-5; D might be TRBD1 (5 bases). The germline V and J ends were trimmed by 5 bases and 3 bases, with 17 bases remaining between them. There are 16 residues in the CDR3. The CDR3 nucleotides read TGTGCCAGCAGTCTCGGACGGGGCAGGGACAATCAGCCCCAGCATTTT. Amino acids: CASSLGRGRDNQPQHF.

This clonotype was picked up many times. The rearrangement uses TRBV12-3 or TRBV12-4 and TRBJ2-3; a possible D gene is TRBD2 (6 bases). V dropped 6 bases and J dropped 6 bases, with 13 bases sitting between them. This CDR3 contains 13 residues. CDR3 residues: CASSLWRDDTQYF. Written as DNA, the CDR3 is TGTGCCAGCAGCTTGTGGAGGGACGATACGCAGTATTTT.

This clonotype was seen only a few times. The chain employs TRBV12-3 or TRBV12-4 and TRBJ2-7; 7 bases map to TRBD2. After removal of 3 bases from V and 2 bases from J, the junction contained 7 bases not matched to a gene. CDR3 size: 15 residues. The CDR3 DNA is TGTGCCAGCAGTTTGGGCGGGAGTTCGCCCTACGAGCAGTACTTC. This translates into CASSLGGSSPYEQYF.

This clonotype was counted many times. The chain combines TRBV3-1 with TRBJ2-1; 11 bases agree with TRBD1. The CDR3 spans 15 residues. Germline V gene lookup returns CDR1 LGHDT and CDR2 YNNKEL (reference sequence). V was pared by 1 base and J by 8 bases, with 4 bases of the junction left unmatched. For the CDR3, the DNA is TGTGCCAGCAGCCAAGGGACAGGGGGCATTCATGAGCAGTTCTTC. Its protein is CASSQGTGGIHEQFF.

In its sample, this clonotype was seen many times. This rearrangement joins TRBV5-6 to TRBJ2-3, with D uncertain. The germline V gene has CDR1 SGHDT and CDR2 YYEEEE. V gave up 2 bases and J gave up 0 bases, with 10 bases separating them. The CDR3 has 15 amino acids. CDR3 protein: CASSLGEASTDTQYF. DNA for the CDR3: TGTGCCAGCAGCTTAGGCGAAGCTAGCACAGATACGCAGTATTTT. Based on the CDR3 plus reference TRBV5-6 and TRBJ2-3, the full variable domain is DAGVTQSPTHLIKTRGQQVTLRCSPKSGHDTVSWYQQALGQGPQFIFQYYEEEERQRGNFPDRFSGHQFPNYSSELNVNALLLGDSALYLCASSLGEASTDTQYFGPGTRLTVL.

In this sample, this clonotype turned up many times. The chain recombines TRBV2 with TRBJ2-3; 10 bases match TRBD2. This CDR3 is built from 17 residues. In germline, CDR1 is SNHLY, CDR2 FYNNEI. V lost 0 bases to trimming and J lost 1 base; unmatched junction nucleotides: 4. CDR3 residues: CASSEAPSGRGTDTQYF. The CDR3 DNA sequence: TGTGCCAGCAGTGAAGCACCGAGCGGGAGGGGCACAGATACGCAGTATTTT.

This clonotype was picked up many times. The chain uses TRBV6-1 and TRBJ2-1; 14 bases match TRBD2. The length of the CDR3 is 15 residues. J was trimmed by 8 bases and V by 6 bases; bases with no gene match: 6. Germline V lookup: CDR1 MNHNS, CDR2 SASEGT. CDR3 bases: TGTGCCAGCAGATCTGGGACTAGCGGGAGTGATGAGCAGTTCTTC. Translation gives CASRSGTSGSDEQFF.

This clonotype was found many times. The chain employs TRBV9 and TRBJ2-1; 11 nucleotides match TRBD2. This CDR3 has 16 amino acids. Germline CDR1 reads SGDLS; CDR2 reads YYNGEE. Trimming cost V 1 base and J 5 bases; bases outside gene matches: 5. The CDR3 bases are TGTGCCAGCAGCGTACCGGCTAGCGGGAGGAACAATGAGCAGTTCTTC. Residues: CASSVPASGRNNEQFF.

This clonotype has a count of ten or more. The gene calls are TRBV30 and TRBJ2-7; D not resolved. This CDR3 region has 17 residues. Deletions cut 0 bases from V and 5 bases from J, with 23 bases between. Per germline, CDR1 GTSNPN and CDR2 SVGIG (reference sequence). The CDR3 bases are TGTGCCTGGAGTGTGCCCCCTCGACGCCATGGGTACCACGAGCAGTACTTC. Encoded protein: CAWSVPPRRHGYHEQYF.

This clonotype was recorded at least ten times. The chain links TRBV19 to TRBJ1-2; D is undetermined. The CDR3 loop spans 15 amino acids. Germline assignment: CDR1 LNHDA and CDR2 SQIVND (reference sequence). V lost 3 bases and J lost 0, with 11 bases in between. DNA for the CDR3: TGTGCCAGTAGTATTGGCCACAGAGCTAACTATGGCTACACCTTC. Translating gives CASSIGHRANYGYTF.